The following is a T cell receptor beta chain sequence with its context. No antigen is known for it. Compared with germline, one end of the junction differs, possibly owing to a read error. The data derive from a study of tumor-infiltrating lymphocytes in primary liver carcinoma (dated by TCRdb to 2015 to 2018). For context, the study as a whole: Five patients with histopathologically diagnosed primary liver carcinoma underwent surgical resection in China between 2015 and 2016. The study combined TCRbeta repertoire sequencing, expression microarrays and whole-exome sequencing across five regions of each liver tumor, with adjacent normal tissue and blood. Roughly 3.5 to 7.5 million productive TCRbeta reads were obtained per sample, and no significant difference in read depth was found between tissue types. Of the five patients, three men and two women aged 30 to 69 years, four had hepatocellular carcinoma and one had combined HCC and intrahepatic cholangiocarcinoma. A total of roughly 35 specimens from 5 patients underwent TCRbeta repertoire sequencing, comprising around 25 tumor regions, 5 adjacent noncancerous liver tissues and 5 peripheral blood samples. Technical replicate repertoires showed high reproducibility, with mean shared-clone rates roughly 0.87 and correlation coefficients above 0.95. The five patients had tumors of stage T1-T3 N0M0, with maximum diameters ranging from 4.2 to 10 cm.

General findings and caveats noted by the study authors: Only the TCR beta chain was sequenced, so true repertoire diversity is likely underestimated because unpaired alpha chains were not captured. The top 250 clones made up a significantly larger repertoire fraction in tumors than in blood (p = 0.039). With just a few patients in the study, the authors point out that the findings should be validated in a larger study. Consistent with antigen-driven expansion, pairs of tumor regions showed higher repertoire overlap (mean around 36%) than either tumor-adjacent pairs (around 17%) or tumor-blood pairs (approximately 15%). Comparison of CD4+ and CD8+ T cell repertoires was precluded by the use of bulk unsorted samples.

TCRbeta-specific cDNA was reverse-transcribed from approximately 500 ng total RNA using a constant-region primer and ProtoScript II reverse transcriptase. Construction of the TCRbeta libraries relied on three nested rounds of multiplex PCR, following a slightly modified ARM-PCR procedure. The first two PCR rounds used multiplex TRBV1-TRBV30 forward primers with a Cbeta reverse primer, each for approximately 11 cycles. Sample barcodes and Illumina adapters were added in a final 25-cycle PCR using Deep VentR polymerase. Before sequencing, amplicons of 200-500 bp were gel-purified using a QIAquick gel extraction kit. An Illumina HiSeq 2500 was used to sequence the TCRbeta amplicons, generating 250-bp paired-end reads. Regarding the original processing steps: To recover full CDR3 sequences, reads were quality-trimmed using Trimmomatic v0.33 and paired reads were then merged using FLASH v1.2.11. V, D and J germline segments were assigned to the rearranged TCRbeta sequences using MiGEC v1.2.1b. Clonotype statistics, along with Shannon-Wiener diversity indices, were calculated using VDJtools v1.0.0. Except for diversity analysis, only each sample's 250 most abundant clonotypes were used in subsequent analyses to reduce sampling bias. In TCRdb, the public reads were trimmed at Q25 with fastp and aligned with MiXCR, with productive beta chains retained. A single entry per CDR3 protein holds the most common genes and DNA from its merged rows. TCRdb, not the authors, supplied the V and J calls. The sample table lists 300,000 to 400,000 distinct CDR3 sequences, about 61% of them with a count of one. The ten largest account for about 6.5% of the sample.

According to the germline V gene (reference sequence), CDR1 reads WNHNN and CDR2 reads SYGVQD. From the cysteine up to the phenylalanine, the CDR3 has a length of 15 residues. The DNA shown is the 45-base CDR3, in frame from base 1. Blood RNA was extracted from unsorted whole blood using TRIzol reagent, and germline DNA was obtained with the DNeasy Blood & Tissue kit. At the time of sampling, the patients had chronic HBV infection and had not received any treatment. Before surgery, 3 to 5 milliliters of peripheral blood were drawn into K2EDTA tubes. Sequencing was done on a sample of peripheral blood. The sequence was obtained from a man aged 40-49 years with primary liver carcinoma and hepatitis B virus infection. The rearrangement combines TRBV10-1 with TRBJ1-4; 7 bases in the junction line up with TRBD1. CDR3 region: CARSEDRSLYEKLFF. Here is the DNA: TGCGCCAGGAGTGAGGACAGGTCATTGTACGAAAAACTGTTTTTT.